One and the same sample provided the 19 T cell receptor beta chains below, sequenced in a study of a mutant IDH1 vaccine in newly diagnosed glioma. Their target antigens are unknown. Clones were read by immunoSEQ multiplex PCR, and TCRdb kept only the in-frame ones, dropping some. Among roughly 30,000 clones listed, 65% to 85% were seen once. Time point given: week 47, end of study. The vaccine gave 300 ug of a 20-mer mutant IDH1 peptide subcutaneously per dose. This material consisted of PBMCs, taken from a glioma patient whose treatment included an IDH1 peptide vaccine. The source is a man aged 30 to 39 with glioma.

This chain uses TRBV7-2 with TRBJ1-4, with D maybe TRBD1 (5 bases). With 5 bases removed from V and 0 bases from J, the gap between germline ends came to 7 bases. The CDR3 length is 14 residues. Per germline, CDR1 SGHTA and CDR2 FQGNSA. Here the CDR3 reads CASSRQSTNEKLFF. In nucleotides, the CDR3 is TGTGCCAGCAGCCGACAGTCAACTAATGAAAAACTGTTTTTT.

This clone was detected a few times. J is TRBJ2-1 and V is TRBV11-2; 7 bases line up with TRBD2. V was pared by 6 bases and J by 7 bases, with 3 bases of the junction left unmatched. The CDR3 sequence is 12 residues long. Germline V CDR1 and CDR2: SGHAT, FQNNGV. The CDR3 region is CASREAGNEQFF. CDR3 bases: TGTGCCAGCAGGGAAGCGGGGAATGAGCAGTTCTTC.

V usage is TRBV6-5 and J usage is TRBJ1-1; D unclear. The CDR3 sequence is 13 residues long. Trimming took off 8 bases at V and 8 bases at J, with 18 bases between the two ends. In germline, CDR1 is MNHEY, CDR2 SVGAGI. The CDR3, as DNA: TGTGCCAGCTCCACGGGGAGCGCTGGGGAAGCTTTCTTT. Residues: CASSTGSAGEAFF.

The genes are TRBV5-1 and TRBJ1-4; TRBD1 agrees at 7 bases. This CDR3 region has 14 residues. V was pared by 0 bases and J by 8 bases, with 4 bases of the junction left unmatched. Germline CDR1 SGHRS, CDR2 YFSETQ. DNA of the CDR3: TGCGCCAGCAGCTTGGCTCAGGGGGAGGAAAAACTGTTTTTT. Its protein is CASSLAQGEEKLFF.

The genes are TRBV6-5 and TRBJ1-1; D is undetermined. The CDR3 runs 12 residues. V was cut by 6 bases and J by 6 bases, with 11 bases left in between. Germline V gives CDR1 MNHEY, CDR2 SVGAGI. The CDR3 loop is CASSPSGAEAFF. The CDR3 DNA follows: TGTGCCAGCAGCCCATCGGGTGCTGAAGCTTTCTTT.

This clone has a single count. The chain couples TRBV15 to TRBJ1-2, with no clear D. Germline loops: CDR1 LNHNV, CDR2 YYDKDF (reference sequence). The V gene lost 1 base and the J gene lost 2 bases, with 14 bases spanning the gap. The CDR3 covers 16 residues. CDR3 amino acids: CATSRVPGRGNYGYTF. The CDR3 region has the DNA TGTGCCACCAGCAGAGTTCCAGGACGCGGAAACTATGGCTACACCTTC.

V gene TRBV27 combines with J gene TRBJ2-3, with TRBD1 identical over 8 bases. The length of the CDR3 is 15 residues. V trimming: 0 bases; J trimming: 5 bases; junction bases outside the gene matches: 4. CDR1 and CDR2 from the germline V gene are MNHEY and SMNVEV (reference sequence). This CDR3 reads CASSLSRDRGDTQYF. The CDR3 nucleotides are TGTGCCAGCAGTTTATCGAGAGACAGGGGAGATACGCAGTATTTT.

The J gene is TRBJ2-5, the V gene TRBV5-1; 7 nucleotides line up with TRBD1. Trimming cost V 4 bases and J 3 bases; bases outside gene matches: 12. The CDR3 contains 16 residues. CDR1 SGHRS and CDR2 YFSETQ come from the germline V gene. As DNA, the CDR3 is TGCGCCAGCAGCGTACAGGGGTCTCTCGGGAAAGAGACCCAGTACTTC. Protein product: CASSVQGSLGKETQYF.

This rearrangement joins TRBV30 to TRBJ2-3, with 12 bases fitting TRBD2. The CDR3 runs to 15 residues. The J segment lost 8 bases and the V segment lost 4 bases, leaving 10 bases of the junction unmatched. CDR1 GTSNPN and CDR2 SVGIG come from the germline V gene (reference sequence). The CDR3 bases are TGTGCCTGGAAGACTAGCGGGGGTCTGGAAGGTACGCAGTATTTT. Protein: CAWKTSGGLEGTQYF. The full variable domain, completed using reference TRBV30 and TRBJ2-3, is SQTIHQWPATLVQPVGSPLSLECTVEGTSNPNLYWYRQAAGRGLQLLFYSVGIGQISSEVPQNLSASRPQDRQFILSSKKLLLSDSGFYLCAWKTSGGLEGTQYFGPGTRLTVL.

The chain combines TRBV27 with TRBJ1-2, with 7 bases that match TRBD1. Germline V CDR1 and CDR2: MNHEY, SMNVEV (reference sequence). V was clipped by 2 bases and J by 4 bases; unmatched bases: 1. The length of the CDR3 is 13 residues. The CDR3 sequence is CASSLAGGYGYTF. In nucleotides, the CDR3 is TGTGCCAGCAGTTTAGCAGGGGGCTATGGCTACACCTTC.

This chain links TRBV4-3 with TRBJ2-7; no clear D gene. The CDR3 loop spans 15 amino acids. Trimming took 0 bases from V and 2 from J, leaving 11 bases between them. From germline, CDR1 is LGHNA and CDR2 YSLEER. The DNA of the CDR3 is TGCGCCAGCAGCCAAGATCCGGGCCGTGCCTACGAGCAGTACTTC. Its protein product is CASSQDPGRAYEQYF.

The rearrangement links TRBV18 to TRBJ2-5, with D possibly being TRBD1 (7 bases). Trimming took 2 bases from V and 4 from J, leaving 20 bases between them. The CDR3 is made up of 17 amino acids. Germline V gene data show CDR1 as KGHSH and CDR2 as LQKENI. This chain's CDR3 is CASSPYDGGGLRETQYF. DNA of the CDR3: TGTGCCAGCTCACCATACGACGGAGGGGGCTTAAGAGAGACCCAGTACTTC.

This chain links TRBV27 with TRBJ2-5; a weak D match, TRBD1 (5 bases). The J call may be in error: the DNA end matches TRBJ2-7 better. The CDR3 consists of 14 residues. The germline gives CDR1 MNHEY, CDR2 SMNVEV (reference sequence). The CDR3 region is CASSLSPGYYEQYF. The CDR3 DNA follows: TGTGCCAGCAGTTTATCACCAGGGTACTACGAGCAGTACTTC.

This sequence joins TRBV19 and TRBJ2-7; 11 nucleotides align to TRBD1. Germline V lookup: CDR1 LNHDA, CDR2 SQIVND (reference sequence). CDR3 length: 16 amino acids. The V segment lost 4 bases and the J segment 2 bases; nucleotides outside the gene matches: 7. The CDR3 DNA reads TGTGCCAGTAGTAGGGGTGCGGGACAGGGGGCCTACGAGCAGTACTTC. It specifies CASSRGAGQGAYEQYF.

The chain is built from TRBV6-5 and TRBJ2-6; D remains unclear. The germline CDR1 and CDR2 sequences are MNHEY and SVGAGI. The CDR3 extends over 16 amino acids. The germline V and J ends were trimmed by 2 bases and 4 bases, with 12 bases remaining between them. CDR3 DNA: TGTGCCAGCAGTTACCGGGCTAGTACCGGGGCCAACGTCCTGACTTTC. Translated: CASSYRASTGANVLTF.

This chain links TRBV5-5 with TRBJ2-7, with D perhaps TRBD1 (5 bases). V lost 0 bases to trimming and J lost 4 bases, with 11 bases between them. CDR1 is SGHKS and CDR2 is YYEKEE in the germline V gene (reference sequence). CDR3 length: 14 amino acids. The CDR3 here is CASSLAPRAYEQYF. As DNA, the CDR3 is TGTGCCAGCAGCTTGGCCCCCAGGGCTTACGAGCAGTACTTC.

The genes are TRBV2 and TRBJ2-6, with a weak D call TRBD1 (6 bases). This CDR3 comprises 15 residues. Trimming pared 8 bases from V and 0 bases from J, leaving 11 bases between. Germline CDR1 is SNHLY and CDR2 is FYNNEI. CDR3 DNA sequence: TGTGCCAGCCGTACAGGGAGCTCTGGGGCCAACGTCCTGACTTTC. This gives the protein CASRTGSSGANVLTF.

The V and J genes are TRBV28 and TRBJ2-2; D uncertain. Germline V gene data show CDR1 as MDHEN and CDR2 as SYDVKM. V dropped 2 bases and J dropped 0 bases, with 4 bases sitting between them. This CDR3 region has 14 residues. The CDR3 coding sequence is TGTGCCAGCAGTTTAGGGTCGAACACCGGGGAGCTGTTTTTT. It is translated as CASSLGSNTGELFF. Complete variable domain (other parts from reference TRBV28 and TRBJ2-2): DVKVTQSSRYLVKRTGEKVFLECVQDMDHENMFWYRQDPGLGLRLIYFSYDVKMKEKGDIPEGYSVSREKKERFSLILESASTNQTSMYLCASSLGSNTGELFFGEGSRLTVL.

This clone occurred a few times. This sequence joins TRBV2 and TRBJ2-3, with 8 bases lining up with TRBD2. After removal of 7 bases from V and 2 bases from J, the junction contained 8 bases not matched to a gene. Germline CDR1 SNHLY, CDR2 FYNNEI. The CDR3 sequence is 15 residues long. In DNA form, the CDR3 reads TGTGCCAGCACCGCCGAACTAGCGGCCACAGATACGCAGTATTTT. This encodes CASTAELAATDTQYF. Using reference TRBV2 and TRBJ2-3 for the parts outside the CDR3, the full variable domain is EPEVTQTPSHQVTQMGQEVILRCVPISNHLYFYWYRQILGQKVEFLVSFYNNEISEKSEIFDDQFSVERPDGSNFTLKIRSTKLEDSAMYFCASTAELAATDTQYFGPGTRLTVL.